What follows are 32 T cell receptor beta chains derived from one specimen sequenced in a study of blood T cell repertoires in COVID-19. Clones were read by immunoSEQ multiplex PCR, and TCRdb kept only the in-frame ones, dropping some. The table has 80,000 to 95,000 clones, over 75% seen once. The source material was peripheral blood. These receptors all come from a woman aged 70 to 79 with acute or convalescent COVID-19.

The chain has TRBV7-2 and TRBJ2-5; 10 nucleotides agree with TRBD2. The V gene's germline CDR1 is SGHTA and CDR2 FQGNSA. The length of the CDR3 is 16 residues. Germline trimming cut 4 bases from V and 5 bases from J; bases unmatched to any gene: 10. The CDR3 nucleotides are TGTGCCAGCAGCTCAGCGGGGGGGGGAGTTGGGGAGACCCAGTACTTC. Encoded protein: CASSSAGGGVGETQYF. The full variable domain, in which reference TRBV7-2 and TRBJ2-5 provide the parts outside the CDR3, is GAGVSQSPSNKVTEKGKDVELRCDPISGHTALYWYRQSLGQGLEFLIYFQGNSAPDKSGLPSDRFSAERTGGSVSTLTIQRTQQEDSAVYLCASSSAGGGVGETQYFGPGTRLLVL.

This rearrangement joins TRBV5-1 to TRBJ2-4; 9 positions agree with TRBD2. The V gene end was trimmed by 0 bases and the J gene end by 5 bases; junction bases not matched to a gene: 9. The CDR3 totals 17 residues. Germline loops: CDR1 SGHRS, CDR2 YFSETQ. CDR3 sequence: CASSLVFSGGTENIQYF. DNA for the CDR3: TGCGCCAGCAGCTTGGTCTTTAGCGGGGGCACTGAAAACATTCAGTACTTC.

The J gene is TRBJ2-1, the V gene TRBV7-2, with 8 bases lining up with TRBD2. This CDR3 comprises 19 residues. Germline-derived CDR1 and CDR2 are SGHTA and FQGNSA. With V trimmed by 4 bases and J by 6 bases, 20 bases remained unmatched. The CDR3 DNA is TGTGCCAGCAGCTACATACCGCGTGGGTGGGGCGGGAGGATCAATGAGCAGTTCTTC. Residues: CASSYIPRGWGGRINEQFF.

V and J are TRBV7-2 and TRBJ1-2; D is uncertain. Germline V gives CDR1 SGHTA, CDR2 FQGNSA. V was pared by 4 bases and J by 8 bases, with 11 bases between. CDR3 length: 12 residues. CDR3 loop: CASSSGGPGYTF. In nucleotides, the CDR3 is TGTGCCAGCAGCTCGGGAGGGCCCGGCTACACCTTC.

This clone has just one count. The gene calls are TRBV6-4 and TRBJ2-5; possibly TRBD1 for D (5 bases). V was trimmed by 7 bases and J by 4 bases, leaving 10 bases between them. The germline V gene encodes CDR1 MRHNA and CDR2 SNTAGT. The CDR3 contains 12 residues. The CDR3 coding sequence is TGTGCCAGCATGGGGCTTGGAGAGACCCAGTACTTC. It encodes CASMGLGETQYF.

In nucleotides, the CDR3 is TGTGCCAGCAGTTTATGGGGACAGTCCTATGGCTACACCTTC. The encoded protein is CASSLWGQSYGYTF. The chain employs TRBV28 and TRBJ1-2; 7 bases are a match to TRBD1. This CDR3 has 14 amino acids. Germline V gives CDR1 MDHEN, CDR2 SYDVKM. Trimming removed 0 bases from V and 4 bases from J; junction bases left unmatched: 2.

The rearrangement uses TRBV5-6 and TRBJ2-3, with 7 bases that match TRBD2. The CDR3 runs to 14 residues. Germline V gene sequence: CDR1 SGHDT, CDR2 YYEEEE. After removal of 2 bases from V and 5 bases from J, the junction contained 5 bases not matched to a gene. The CDR3 spells CASSLAGRGDTQYF. Written as DNA, the CDR3 is TGTGCCAGCAGCTTAGCGGGAAGGGGAGATACGCAGTATTTT.

CDR3 nucleotide sequence: TGTGCCAGCAGCGTCGGACTAGCGTCGAACACCGGGGAGCTGTTTTTT. Protein: CASSVGLASNTGELFF. The chain employs TRBV7-2 and TRBJ2-2; 9 bases line up with TRBD2. Looked up from germline, CDR1 is SGHTA and CDR2 is FQGNSA. The CDR3 has 16 residues. The V gene end was trimmed by 5 bases and the J gene end by 0 bases; junction bases not matched to a gene: 4. Drawing the rest from reference TRBV7-2 and TRBJ2-2, the complete variable domain is GAGVSQSPSNKVTEKGKDVELRCDPISGHTALYWYRQSLGQGLEFLIYFQGNSAPDKSGLPSDRFSAERTGGSVSTLTIQRTQQEDSAVYLCASSVGLASNTGELFFGEGSRLTVL.

The chain has TRBV11-3 and TRBJ2-1; the D is unclear. V was trimmed by 0 bases and J by 9 bases, leaving 24 bases between them. The CDR3 length is 18 residues. The germline V gene encodes CDR1 SGHNT and CDR2 YENEEA. This CDR3 reads CASSLDPLLVSSVSEQFF. CDR3 sequence (DNA): TGTGCCAGCAGCTTAGATCCCCTTCTAGTGAGTTCGGTGAGTGAGCAGTTCTTC.

This rearrangement joins TRBV27 to TRBJ1-1; D gene ambiguous. Trimming took off 6 bases at V and 6 bases at J, with 11 bases between the two ends. The CDR3 is 12 residues long. Germline-derived CDR1 and CDR2 are MNHEY and SMNVEV (reference sequence). CDR3 nucleotide sequence: TGTGCCAGCAGACCAGGTGGCGCTGAAGCTTTCTTT. It specifies CASRPGGAEAFF.

This clone is a singleton in its sample. The rearrangement uses TRBV28 and TRBJ2-1; a weak D match, TRBD1 (5 bases). The CDR3 has 13 residues. Trimming left V 3 bases short and J 5 bases short, with 8 bases between. CDR1 and CDR2 from the germline V gene are MDHEN and SYDVKM. This CDR3 reads CASSFQGNNEQFF. Here the CDR3 DNA reads TGTGCCAGCAGTTTTCAGGGAAACAATGAGCAGTTCTTC.

V and J are TRBV5-1 and TRBJ2-3; tentative D call: TRBD1 (6 bases). CDR3 length equals 15 residues. Trimming removed 0 bases from V and 2 bases from J, with 10 bases in between. Germline values: CDR1 SGHRS, CDR2 YFSETQ. For the CDR3, the DNA is TGCGCCAGCAGCTTGGACTCAGGGGACACAGATACGCAGTATTTT. Translated: CASSLDSGDTDTQYF.

The rearrangement joins TRBV24-1 to TRBJ2-3; 10 nucleotides line up with TRBD2. The germline V gene has CDR1 KGHDR and CDR2 SFDVKD. V dropped 4 bases and J dropped 1; count of bases not matched to a gene: 4. CDR3 size: 16 residues. The CDR3 loop reads CATSEASGRGTDTQYF. The CDR3 nucleotides read TGTGCCACCAGTGAGGCTAGCGGGAGAGGCACAGATACGCAGTATTTT.

V and J are TRBV2 and TRBJ1-5; the D gene is possibly TRBD1 (5 bases). The CDR3 loop spans 15 amino acids. Germline V gene lookup returns CDR1 SNHLY and CDR2 FYNNEI. Trimming removed 7 bases from V and 1 base from J, with 14 bases in between. The CDR3 loop reads CASTAQGLSNQPQHF. The CDR3 DNA reads TGTGCCAGCACCGCTCAGGGTCTGAGCAATCAGCCCCAGCATTTT.

This chain connects TRBV18 to TRBJ2-1, with D unresolved. V shed 3 bases and J shed 4 bases, with 16 bases lying between them. Germline V gene sequence: CDR1 KGHSH, CDR2 LQKENI. The CDR3 is 16 amino acids. The CDR3, as DNA: TGTGCCAGCTCACCTCCCCAGCGACCTACGTACAATGAGCAGTTCTTC. This sequence encodes CASSPPQRPTYNEQFF.

This clone is a singleton in its sample. This chain joins TRBV5-5 and TRBJ1-2, with 7 nucleotides matching TRBD1. The CDR3 is 15 residues long. V lost 4 bases, J lost 2 bases, and 8 bases stayed unmatched. Germline CDR1 is SGHKS and CDR2 is YYEKEE (reference sequence). The CDR3 nucleotides read TGTGCCAGCAGCGTCCCGGGACAGATGAACTATGGCTACACCTTC. It specifies CASSVPGQMNYGYTF.

V and J are TRBV18 and TRBJ2-2; TRBD2 might be the D (5 bases). The CDR3 is 17 amino acids. Trimming stripped 3 bases from V and 1 base from J, with 15 bases between. The germline gives CDR1 KGHSH, CDR2 LQKENI. CDR3 region: CASSPSMQGGNTGELFF. CDR3 nucleotide sequence: TGTGCCAGCTCACCCTCGATGCAAGGAGGGAACACCGGGGAGCTGTTTTTT. Supplemented by reference TRBV18 and TRBJ2-2, the full variable domain reads NAGVMQNPRHLVRRRGQEARLRCSPMKGHSHVYWYRQLPEEGLKFMVYLQKENIIDESGMPKERFSAEFPKEGPSILRIQQVVRGDSAAYFCASSPSMQGGNTGELFFGEGSRLTVL.

J is TRBJ2-2 and V is TRBV6-5; D perhaps matches TRBD2 (5 bases). Germline CDR1 reads MNHEY; CDR2 reads SVGAGI. V was trimmed by 6 bases and J by 7 bases, leaving 12 bases between them. CDR3 length equals 13 residues. The CDR3 here is CASRHGDHGELFF. The CDR3 nucleotides read TGTGCCAGCAGGCACGGGGATCACGGGGAGCTGTTTTTT.

This chain connects TRBV5-4 to TRBJ1-1, with D perhaps TRBD1 (6 bases). V was clipped by 4 bases and J by 2 bases, with 15 bases between them. The CDR3 is 15 residues long. Germline CDR1 and CDR2: SGHNT and YYREEE (reference sequence). CDR3 sequence reads: CASSIPGVLNTEAFF. The CDR3 DNA is TGTGCCAGCAGCATACCAGGGGTGTTAAACACTGAAGCTTTCTTT.

V is TRBV12-3 or TRBV12-4 and J is TRBJ1-1; D is ambiguous. This CDR3 comprises 11 residues. Trimming shortened V by 7 bases and J by 7 bases, and 10 bases separated the two germline ends. The CDR3 coding sequence is TGTGCCAGCAAAACGGAGGGTGAAGCTTTCTTT. It is translated as CASKTEGEAFF.

The chain combines TRBV5-1 with TRBJ2-2, with D perhaps matching TRBD2 (5 bases). This CDR3 is 17 amino acids long. The germline V and J ends were trimmed by 3 bases and 2 bases, with 17 bases remaining between them. Germline V lookup: CDR1 SGHRS, CDR2 YFSETQ. The CDR3 region has the DNA TGCGCCAGCAGCTCCAAAGGGCGGAGGCCCAACACCGGGGAGCTGTTTTTT. This codes for CASSSKGRRPNTGELFF.

This clone has only one observation. CDR3 sequence reads: CASSQGGGSEKLFF. The CDR3 nucleotides read TGCGCCAGCAGCCAAGGGGGAGGGAGTGAAAAACTGTTTTTT. This chain joins TRBV4-3 and TRBJ1-4; D not certain. Trimming removed 1 base at V and 7 bases at J, with 10 bases between. CDR3 length equals 14 residues. Per germline, CDR1 LGHNA and CDR2 YSLEER.

V gene TRBV21-1 combines with J gene TRBJ1-4; TRBD1 is taken as the D call from the table, unchecked against the DNA. TRBV21-1 is a pseudogene segment. The CDR3 extends over 18 amino acids. The CDR3 loop reads CASTLGYTGNATNEKLFF. DNA of the CDR3: TGTGCCAGCACCCTGGGGTACACAGGGAATGCAACTAATGAAAAACTGTTTTTT.

J is TRBJ2-7 and V is TRBV6-2 or TRBV6-3; 8 bases line up with TRBD1. There are 15 residues in the CDR3. V lost 5 bases, J lost 1 base, and 7 bases stayed unmatched. In germline, CDR1 is MNHEY, CDR2 SVGEGT. CDR3 sequence reads: CASSPQGVASYEQYV. In DNA form, the CDR3 reads TGTGCCAGCAGTCCACAGGGGGTAGCGTCCTACGAGCAGTACGTC.

The chain recombines TRBV5-6 with TRBJ2-3, with TRBD1 identical over 9 bases. There are 16 residues in the CDR3. Germline V CDR1 and CDR2: SGHDT, YYEEEE. The trim removed 3 bases at V and 1 base at J, leaving 6 bases unmatched. CDR3 region: CASSSGRDRGTDTQYF. CDR3 nucleotides: TGTGCCAGCAGCTCGGGTAGGGACAGGGGCACAGATACGCAGTATTTT.

This chain uses TRBV7-9 with TRBJ2-3; 8 bases agree with TRBD1. CDR3 length: 16 amino acids. Germline CDR1 reads SEHNR; CDR2 reads FQNEAQ (reference sequence). With 0 bases clipped from V and 1 base from J, the junction kept 3 bases outside the gene matches. CDR3 in DNA: TGTGCCAGCAGCTTAGCGACAGGGGTCCGCACAGATACGCAGTATTTT. This translates into CASSLATGVRTDTQYF.

The chain employs TRBV4-3 and TRBJ1-4; D possibly corresponds to TRBD1 (6 bases). The germline gives CDR1 LGHNA, CDR2 YSLEER. V was shortened by 1 base and J by 8 bases, with 14 bases between the two germline ends. This CDR3 contains 15 residues. In DNA, the CDR3 is TGCGCCAGCAGCCAAGCACGGGGGGCTGGAGAAAAACTGTTTTTT. Its protein product is CASSQARGAGEKLFF.

The genes are TRBV3-1 (or the pseudogene TRBV3-2) and TRBJ1-2; a possible D gene is TRBD1 (6 bases). Germline V lookup: CDR1 LGHDT, CDR2 YNNKEL (reference sequence). This CDR3 contains 14 residues. V was pared by 4 bases and J by 5 bases, with 14 bases between. The CDR3 DNA sequence: TGTGCCAGCAGCCGGGCAGGCCAGGGGTATGGCTACACCTTC. This translates into CASSRAGQGYGYTF.

The V call is TRBV28, the J call TRBJ1-5, with 8 positions matching TRBD1. Germline values: CDR1 MDHEN, CDR2 SYDVKM. Losses at the gene ends were 9 bases for V and 5 bases for J; bases not matched to a gene: 6. The CDR3 runs 13 residues. The CDR3 region is CASTGGGYQPQHF. In DNA form, the CDR3 reads TGTGCCAGTACAGGGGGTGGGTATCAGCCCCAGCATTTT.

The CDR3 bases are TGTGCCAGCAGCTTAGCTCCAGGGGGGTACGAGCAGTACGTC. Its protein product is CASSLAPGGYEQYV. The rearrangement links TRBV11-2 to TRBJ2-7; D possibly corresponds to TRBD1 (7 bases). This CDR3 region has 14 residues. Germline CDR1 and CDR2: SGHAT and FQNNGV. V shed 1 base and J shed 4 bases, with 11 bases lying between them.

CDR3 protein: CASSGQGPYNEQFF. CDR3 DNA sequence: TGCGCCAGCAGTGGACAGGGACCCTACAATGAGCAGTTCTTC. The chain couples TRBV10-1 to TRBJ2-1, with 7 bases aligning to TRBD1. Germline V gene lookup returns CDR1 WNHNN and CDR2 SYGVQD (reference sequence). With V trimmed by 4 bases and J by 2 bases, 2 bases remained unmatched. The CDR3 loop spans 14 amino acids.

This sequence joins TRBV2 and TRBJ2-3; TRBD2 matches 8 bases. The CDR3 length is 16 residues. With 4 bases clipped from V and 4 bases from J, the junction kept 10 bases outside the gene matches. Germline V lookup: CDR1 SNHLY, CDR2 FYNNEI. CDR3 coding DNA: TGTGCCAGCAGTGGAACTTTGGCGGGGGGAGCAGATACGCAGTATTTT. Residues: CASSGTLAGGADTQYF.